The source of this TCR beta chain is a study of tumor-infiltrating lymphocytes in primary liver carcinoma. The source material, 20-30 mg of unsorted bulk tissue, was used to co-extract RNA and DNA. Patients carried chronic HBV infection without prior treatment. This clonotype was observed a single time. Just one base apart from a much larger clone, this may be a read error. V was pared by 5 bases and J by 8 bases, with 10 bases between. This CDR3 has 11 residues. CDR1 MDHEN and CDR2 SYDVKM come from the germline V gene. The researchers produced TCR beta cDNA from 450 to 600 ng total RNA with a constant-region primer. Libraries of TCR beta came from three nested multiplex PCR rounds with slightly modified ARM-PCR. Two initial PCR rounds of about 10 cycles each paired TRBV1-TRBV30 forward primers with a C-beta reverse primer. MiXCR was run by TCRdb on the multiplex PCR reads, yielding one entry per CDR3 protein. The table records around 78,000 distinct CDR3 sequences, about 70% of them present only once.

The specimen sequenced was liver tumor tissue from sampling region 4. Subset reported: tumor region T4, right-lateral pole. The genes are TRBV28 and TRBJ2-7; no firm D call. This clonotype originated in a woman aged 55 to 70 with primary liver carcinoma and hepatitis B virus infection. CDR3 residues: CASSTQRKQYF. In DNA, the CDR3 is TGTGCCAGCAGTACTCAGCGCAAGCAGTACTTC.